This TCR beta chain comes out of a study of post-analysis software for immune sequencing data. The study, taken as a whole, reports: For normalized Chao1 diversity, multiple sclerosis patients scored significantly lower than controls did. A handful of TRBV segments appeared more often in patients than in controls, and TRBV5-6, TRBV5-1 and TRBV20-1 were among these.

The CDR3 runs 15 residues. Germline CDR1 reads SGHRS; CDR2 reads YFSETQ. V lost 3 bases and J lost 0, with 12 bases in between. Remarks on this clonotype: Its matching antigen is unknown.

TCR beta cDNA libraries included unique molecular identifiers. TCRdb re-derived calls from the PCR reads in MiXCR, one entry per CDR3 protein. The table shows just over 250,000 distinct CDR3 sequences, with 30% to 45% occurring only once. The TCR sequence derives from a girl aged 5 to 17 with multiple sclerosis. Sequenced: blood. V is TRBV5-1 and J is TRBJ1-2; D gene uncertain. The CDR3: CASSYSGSSNYGYTF. The CDR3 nucleotides read TGCGCCAGCAGCTACTCGGGAAGCTCTAACTATGGCTACACCTTC.